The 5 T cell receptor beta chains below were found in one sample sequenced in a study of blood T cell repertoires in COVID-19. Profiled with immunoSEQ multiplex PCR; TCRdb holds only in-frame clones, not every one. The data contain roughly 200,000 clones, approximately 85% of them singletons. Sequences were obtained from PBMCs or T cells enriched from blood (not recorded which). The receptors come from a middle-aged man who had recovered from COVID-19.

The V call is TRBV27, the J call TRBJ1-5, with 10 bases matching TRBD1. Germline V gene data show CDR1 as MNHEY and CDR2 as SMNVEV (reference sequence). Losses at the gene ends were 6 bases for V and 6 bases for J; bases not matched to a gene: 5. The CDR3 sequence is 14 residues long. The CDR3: CASRGTGVSQPQHF. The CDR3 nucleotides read TGTGCCAGCAGAGGGACAGGGGTAAGTCAGCCCCAGCATTTT.

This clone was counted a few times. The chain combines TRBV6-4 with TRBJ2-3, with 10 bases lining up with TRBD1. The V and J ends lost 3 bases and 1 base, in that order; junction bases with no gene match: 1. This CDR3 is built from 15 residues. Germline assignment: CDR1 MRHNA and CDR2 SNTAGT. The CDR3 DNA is TGTGCCAGCAGTGAAGGGACAGGGGGCACAGATACGCAGTATTTT. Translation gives CASSEGTGGTDTQYF.

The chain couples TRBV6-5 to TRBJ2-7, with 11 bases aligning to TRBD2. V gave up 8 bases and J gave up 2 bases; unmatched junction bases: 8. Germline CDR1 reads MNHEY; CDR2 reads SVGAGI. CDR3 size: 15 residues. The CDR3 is CASRTSGLATYEQYF. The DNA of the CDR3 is TGTGCCAGCCGGACTAGCGGGTTAGCGACCTACGAGCAGTACTTC.

The CDR3 sequence: CASSKKGDVSYNEQFF. CDR3 nucleotides: TGTGCCAGTAGTAAAAAGGGGGACGTGTCCTACAATGAGCAGTTCTTC. V gene TRBV19 combines with J gene TRBJ2-1, with a tentative D call TRBD1 (6 bases). The ends were cut back, 4 bases at V and 1 base at J, with 14 bases in the middle. Germline V gene lookup returns CDR1 LNHDA and CDR2 SQIVND (reference sequence). This CDR3 contains 16 residues.

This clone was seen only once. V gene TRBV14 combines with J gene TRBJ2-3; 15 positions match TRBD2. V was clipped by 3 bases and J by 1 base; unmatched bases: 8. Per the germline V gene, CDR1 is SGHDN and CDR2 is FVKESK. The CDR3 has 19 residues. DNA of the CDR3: TGTGCCAGCAGCCACCCGGGACTAGCGGGAGGCGGGGGCACAGATACGCAGTATTTT. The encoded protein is CASSHPGLAGGGGTDTQYF.